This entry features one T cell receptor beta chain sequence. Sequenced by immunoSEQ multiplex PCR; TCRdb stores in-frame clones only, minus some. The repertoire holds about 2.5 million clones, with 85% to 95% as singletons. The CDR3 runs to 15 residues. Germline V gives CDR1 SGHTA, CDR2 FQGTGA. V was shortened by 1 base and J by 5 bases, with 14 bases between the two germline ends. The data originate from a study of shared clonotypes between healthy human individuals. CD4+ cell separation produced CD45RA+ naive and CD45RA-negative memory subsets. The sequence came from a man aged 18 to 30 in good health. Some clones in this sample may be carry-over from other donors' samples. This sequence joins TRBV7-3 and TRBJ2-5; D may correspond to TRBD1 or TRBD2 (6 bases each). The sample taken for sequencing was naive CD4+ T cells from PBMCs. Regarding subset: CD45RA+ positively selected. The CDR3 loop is CASSLKSTGAETQYF. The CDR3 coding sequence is TGTGCCAGCAGCTTAAAATCCACGGGGGCGGAGACCCAGTACTTC.